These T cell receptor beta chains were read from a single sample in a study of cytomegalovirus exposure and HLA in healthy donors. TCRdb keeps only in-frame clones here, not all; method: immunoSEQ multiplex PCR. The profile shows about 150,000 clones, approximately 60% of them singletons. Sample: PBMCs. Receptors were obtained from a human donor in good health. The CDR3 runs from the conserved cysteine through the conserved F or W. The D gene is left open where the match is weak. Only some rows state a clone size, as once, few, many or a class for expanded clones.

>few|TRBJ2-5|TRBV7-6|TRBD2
TGTGCCAGCAGCAAAGCGGGGAACCAAGAGACCCAGTACTTC
CASSKAGNQETQYF
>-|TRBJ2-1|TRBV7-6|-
TGTGCCAGCAGCTTAGTTTGGGAGGTTCCGGGTGAGCAGTTCTTC
CASSLVWEVPGEQFF
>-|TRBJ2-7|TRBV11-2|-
TGTGCCAGCAGCTTAGAGCGGGACCCGGTCTACGAGCAGTACTTC
CASSLERDPVYEQYF
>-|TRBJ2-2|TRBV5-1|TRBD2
TGCGCCAGCAGCTTGGAGGGACTAGCGGGAGGGACCGGGGAGCTGTTTTTT
CASSLEGLAGGTGELFF
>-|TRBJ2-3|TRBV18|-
TGTGCCAGCTCACCCGACCGGGCAGGGAAAGTCCCAGATACGCAGTATTTT
CASSPDRAGKVPDTQYF
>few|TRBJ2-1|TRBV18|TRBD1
TGTGCCAGCTCACCGCCAGGGGGAACTGGGGGTGAGCAGTTCTTC
CASSPPGGTGGEQFF
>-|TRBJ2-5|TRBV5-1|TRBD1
TGCGCCAGCAGGCTACAGGGGGCCGGGGAGACCCAGTACTTC
CASRLQGAGETQYF
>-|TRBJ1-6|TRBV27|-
TGTGCCAGCAGTCGCCGGGGGGGGCCGCTCTCCTATAATTCACCCCTCCACTTT
CASSRRGGPLSYNSPLHF
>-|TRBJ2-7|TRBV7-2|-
TGTGCCAGCAGCCCAGGGATAAGGCAAGAGCAGTACTTC
CASSPGIRQEQYF
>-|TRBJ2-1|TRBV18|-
TGTGCCAGCTCCCCGACAGCTTCCTCCTACAATGAGCAGTTCTTC
CASSPTASSYNEQFF
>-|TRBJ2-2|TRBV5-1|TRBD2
TGCGCCAGCAGCTTGGCGGCGGGAGGATCGAGCACCGGGGAGCTGTTTTTT
CASSLAAGGSSTGELFF
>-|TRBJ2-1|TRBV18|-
TGTGCCAGCTCCCCAGACAGAGTCAATGAGCAGTTCTTC
CASSPDRVNEQFF
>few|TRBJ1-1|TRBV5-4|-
TGTGCCAGCAGCTTGGGAGGATTCCGGACTGAAGCTTTCTTT
CASSLGGFRTEAFF
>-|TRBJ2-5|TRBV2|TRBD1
TGTGCCAGCAGGGGACCCACCAAGGACAGGGGGTCTTGGGAGACCCAGTACTTC
CASRGPTKDRGSWETQYF
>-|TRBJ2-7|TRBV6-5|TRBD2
TGTGCCAGCAGCTGGGGGCTAGCGGGGAACGAGCAGTACTTC
CASSWGLAGNEQYF
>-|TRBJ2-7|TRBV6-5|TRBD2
TGTGCCAGCAGTTACTCGGGGGGGTCCTCCTACGAGCAGTACTTC
CASSYSGGSSYEQYF
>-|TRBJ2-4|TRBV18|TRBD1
TGTGCCAGCTCACCACCAGGGGGCGCGGGAGCCAAAAACATTCAGTACTTC
CASSPPGGAGAKNIQYF
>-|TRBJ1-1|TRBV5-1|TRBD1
TGCGCCAGCAGTCCCGGACAGGGCGGATGGAGCACTGAAGCTTTCTTT
CASSPGQGGWSTEAFF
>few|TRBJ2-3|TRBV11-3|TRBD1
TGTGCCAGCAGCCCTCCGGACAGGGAGAGCACAGATACGCAGTATTTT
CASSPPDRESTDTQYF
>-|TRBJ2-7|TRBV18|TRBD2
TGTGCCAGCTCACCACCGAGCGGGATCTTCTACGAGCAGTACTTC
CASSPPSGIFYEQYF
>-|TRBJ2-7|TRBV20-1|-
TGCAGTGCCAAAGACTCCGAGCAGTACTTC
CSAKDSEQYF
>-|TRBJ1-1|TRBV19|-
TGTGCCAGTAGTATAGGGGACACTCGGGCTGAAGCTTTCTTT
CASSIGDTRAEAFF
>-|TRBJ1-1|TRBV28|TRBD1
TGTGCCAGCAGTTTGGGACCGGGACAGGGAGATGATGAGGCTTTCTTT
CASSLGPGQGDDEAFF
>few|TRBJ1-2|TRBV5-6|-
TGTGACAGCAGCTTGAACGAAGGGGAACGCTACACCTTC
CDSSLNEGERYTF
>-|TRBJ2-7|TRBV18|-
TGTGCCAGCTCACCACTCGACGAGCAGTACTTC
CASSPLDEQYF
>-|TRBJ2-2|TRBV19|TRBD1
TGTGCCAGTAGTAAGGTGCCGGGACAGGGTGGCACCGGGGAGCTGTTTTTT
CASSKVPGQGGTGELFF
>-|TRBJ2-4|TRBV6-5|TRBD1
TGTGCCAGCAGGAGACAGGGTATGAACATTCAGTACTTC
CASRRQGMNIQYF
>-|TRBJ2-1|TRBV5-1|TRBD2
TGCGCCAGCAGCTCACTAGCGGGAGCTTTAGAGCAGTTCTTC
CASSSLAGALEQFF
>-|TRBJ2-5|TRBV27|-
TGTGCCAGCAGTTTATCCCGGGGTTCGGCCTGGGAGACCCAGTACTTC
CASSLSRGSAWETQYF
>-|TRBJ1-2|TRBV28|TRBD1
TGTGCCAGCAGTTTCGGACAGGGGGTGTGGTATGGCTACACCTTC
CASSFGQGVWYGYTF
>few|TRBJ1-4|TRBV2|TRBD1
TGTGCCAGCACTAGGGACAGGGTAGGGGAAAAACTGTTTTTT
CASTRDRVGEKLFF
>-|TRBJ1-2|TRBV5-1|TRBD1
TGCGCCAGCAGCTCTCAGGACAGGGGGCTTACTGGCTACACCTTC
CASSSQDRGLTGYTF
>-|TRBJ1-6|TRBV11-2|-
TGTGCCAGCAGCTATGACAGCTATAATTCACCCCTCCACTTT
CASSYDSYNSPLHF
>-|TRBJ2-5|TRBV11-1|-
TGTGCCAGCAGCCCGAAGGAGGACGCACAAGAGACCCAGTACTTC
CASSPKEDAQETQYF
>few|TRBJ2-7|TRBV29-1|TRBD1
TGCAGCGTTGAGGACCCGACAGGGGGCTTCTACGAGCAGTACTTC
CSVEDPTGGFYEQYF
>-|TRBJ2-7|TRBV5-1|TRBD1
TGCGCCAGCAGCCCGTGGACAGGGCTCGAGCAGTACTTC
CASSPWTGLEQYF
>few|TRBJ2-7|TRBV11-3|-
TGTGCCAGCAGCTCGTACACCCGGAGCTCCTACGAGCAGTACTTC
CASSSYTRSSYEQYF
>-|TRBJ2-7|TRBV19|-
TGTGCCAGTGGGAACCAGGGCTACGAGCAGTACTTC
CASGNQGYEQYF
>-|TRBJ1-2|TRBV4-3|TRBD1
TGCGCCAGCAGCCAAGATAGGACAGGGTGGAACTATGGCTACACCTTC
CASSQDRTGWNYGYTF
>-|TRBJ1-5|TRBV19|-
TGTGCCAGTACGGGGGAGGCGACGCCCCAGCATTTT
CASTGEATPQHF
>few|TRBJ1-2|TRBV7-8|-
TGTGCCAGCAGCTTTTCCCGGGACATCATACTTTATGGCTACACCTTC
CASSFSRDIILYGYTF
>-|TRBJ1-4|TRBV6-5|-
TGTGCCAGCAGTTACGCCTCGGGGAGAACTAATGAAAAACTGTTTTTT
CASSYASGRTNEKLFF
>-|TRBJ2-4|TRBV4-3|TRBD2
TGCGCCAGCAGCCAAGATTGGGGCCCTGGGGGGGGGAACATTCAGTACTTC
CASSQDWGPGGGNIQYF
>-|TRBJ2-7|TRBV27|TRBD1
TGTGCCAGCAGTAGGACAGGGTACTACGAGCAGTACTTC
CASSRTGYYEQYF
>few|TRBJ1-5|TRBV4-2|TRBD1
TGTGCCAGCAGCCAAGGTGCACAGGGGGCTGGCAATCAGCCCCAGCATTTT
CASSQGAQGAGNQPQHF
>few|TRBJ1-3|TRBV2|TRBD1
TGTGCCAGCAGTGAAACGAGGACAGGGATTGGAAACACCATATATTTT
CASSETRTGIGNTIYF
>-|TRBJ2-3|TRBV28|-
TGTGCCAGCAGGGAAGGGGGGGGCGCGGAGGGTACGCAGTATTTT
CASREGGGAEGTQYF
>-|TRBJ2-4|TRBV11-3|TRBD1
TGTGCCAGCAGCTCCGGTGGACAGGGAAACATTCAGTACTTC
CASSSGGQGNIQYF
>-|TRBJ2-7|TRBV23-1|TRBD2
TGCGCCAGCAGCCCTGGGGAGGGCTACGAGCAGTACTTC
CASSPGEGYEQYF
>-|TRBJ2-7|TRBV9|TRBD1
TGTGCCAGCAGCCAAAGCCCCAACAGGGGTTTTAACTTC
CASSQSPNRGFNF
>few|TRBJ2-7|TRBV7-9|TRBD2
TGTGCCAGCAGCCCCCCGCTGGGAGCGGGGTACGAGCAGTACTTC
CASSPPLGAGYEQYF